These 27 T cell receptor beta chains were all obtained from the same sample, sequenced in a study of control samples from healthy donors and cancer patients. TCRdb's table, derived via immunoSEQ multiplex PCR, lists solely in-frame clones and lacks some. The profile shows 130,000 or so clones, roughly 92% of them singletons. Source material: blood. These receptors all come from a man between 18 and 35 years old in good health.

This rearrangement joins TRBV19 to TRBJ2-2; D tentatively reads TRBD1 or TRBD2 (5 bases each). CDR1 and CDR2 (germline): LNHDA, SQIVND (reference sequence). The CDR3 extends over 14 amino acids. V lost 9 bases to trimming and J lost 7 bases, with 18 bases between them. CDR3 nucleotide sequence: TGTGCCAGCTACGAGAGGGGAAGCGGCGGGGAGCTGTTTTTT. Residues: CASYERGSGGELFF.

The V and J genes are TRBV7-9 and TRBJ1-2; 12 bases are a match to TRBD1. This CDR3 has 17 amino acids. The trim removed 5 bases at V and 8 bases at J, leaving 15 bases unmatched. The germline V gene has CDR1 SEHNR and CDR2 FQNEAQ (reference sequence). This CDR3 is CASSPSGTGGYSRGYTF. The DNA of the CDR3 is TGTGCCAGCAGCCCGTCCGGGACAGGGGGCTATAGTAGGGGCTACACCTTC.

This chain uses TRBV4-1 with TRBJ2-1; no reliable D call. Trimming took off 3 bases at V and 11 bases at J, with 8 bases between the two ends. CDR1 MGHRA and CDR2 YSYEKL come from the germline V gene. The CDR3 runs to 11 residues. This chain's CDR3 is CASSHPSKQFF. DNA for the CDR3: TGCGCCAGCAGCCACCCGAGCAAGCAGTTCTTC.

The V and J genes are TRBV5-6 and TRBJ1-5; the match to TRBD1 covers 10 bases. V was clipped by 4 bases and J by 4 bases; unmatched bases: 8. This CDR3 is 16 amino acids long. Germline V lookup: CDR1 SGHDT, CDR2 YYEEEE. The CDR3 DNA reads as TGTGCCAGCAGCCCGGGACAGGGGAGTAGTAATCAGCCCCAGCATTTT. The encoded protein is CASSPGQGSSNQPQHF.

V usage is TRBV27 and J usage is TRBJ1-2; 7 positions agree with TRBD1. The J segment lost 1 base and the V segment lost 6 bases, leaving 11 bases of the junction unmatched. This CDR3 is built from 16 residues. Germline V gives CDR1 MNHEY, CDR2 SMNVEV (reference sequence). CDR3 residues: CASRHISRDSNYGYTF. CDR3 in DNA: TGTGCCAGCAGACATATCTCCCGGGACAGTAACTATGGCTACACCTTC.

The V gene is TRBV7-2, the J gene TRBJ1-5, with TRBD1 matching over 7 bases. The trim removed 3 bases at V and 10 bases at J, leaving 15 bases unmatched. Germline-derived CDR1 and CDR2 are SGHTA and FQGNSA. This CDR3 comprises 16 residues. CDR3 sequence: CASSFRLRGGEGPQHF. DNA for the CDR3: TGTGCCAGCAGCTTTCGTTTAAGAGGGGGCGAGGGACCCCAGCATTTT.

The chain couples TRBV9 to TRBJ2-7; D gene uncertain. V was trimmed by 1 base and J by 2 bases, leaving 10 bases between them. Germline V gives CDR1 SGDLS, CDR2 YYNGEE. The CDR3 totals 14 residues. CDR3 sequence: CASSVIDTPYEQYF. The CDR3 region has the DNA TGTGCCAGCAGCGTAATAGATACCCCCTACGAGCAGTACTTC.

CDR3 sequence: CASSPTGLAVQANEQFF. The CDR3 DNA sequence: TGTGCCAGCAGCCCCACGGGACTAGCGGTTCAGGCCAATGAGCAGTTCTTC. The chain joins TRBV11-3 to TRBJ2-1, with 11 positions matching TRBD2. From germline, CDR1 is SGHNT and CDR2 YENEEA. This CDR3 has 17 amino acids. V dropped 5 bases and J dropped 6; count of bases not matched to a gene: 12.

The V call is TRBV3-1 (or the pseudogene TRBV3-2), the J call TRBJ1-2; D is undetermined. V gave up 1 base and J gave up 5 bases, with 11 bases separating them. Germline V gene lookup returns CDR1 LGHDT and CDR2 YNNKEL (reference sequence). This CDR3 contains 14 residues. CDR3 amino acids: CASSQGPAEYGYTF. The CDR3 DNA sequence: TGTGCCAGCAGCCAAGGCCCAGCGGAATATGGCTACACCTTC.

This clone has just one count. The CDR3 spells CATSVMDREGVGSFF. The CDR3 DNA reads as TGTGCCACCAGTGTGATGGACAGGGAGGGGGTTGGGTCTTTCTTT. V usage is TRBV24-1 and J usage is TRBJ1-1, with 8 bases matching TRBD1. The germline gives CDR1 KGHDR, CDR2 SFDVKD. The CDR3 contains 15 residues. Trimming took 5 bases from V and 12 from J; bases not matched to a gene: 16.

CDR3 nucleotide sequence: TGTGCCAGCGCCCCCCTCCGGGCCCTTAGCAATCAGCCCCAGCATTTT. This translates into CASAPLRALSNQPQHF. V usage is TRBV28 and J usage is TRBJ1-5, with D uncertain. CDR1 MDHEN and CDR2 SYDVKM come from the germline V gene. Trimming left V 8 bases short and J 0 bases short, with 17 bases between. The length of the CDR3 is 16 residues.

This chain uses TRBV29-1 with TRBJ2-5; TRBD1 matches 8 bases. Germline lookup yields CDR1 SQVTM and CDR2 ANQGSEA. This CDR3 is built from 13 residues. The V and J ends lost 6 bases and 2 bases, in that order; junction bases with no gene match: 5. For the CDR3, the DNA is TGCAGCGTCCCAGGGGACAGGCAAGAGACCCAGTACTTC. Translation: CSVPGDRQETQYF.

This clone was counted a single time. V usage is TRBV10-1 and J usage is TRBJ2-1; 10 nucleotides agree with TRBD1. CDR3 size: 17 residues. Unmatched junction bases numbered 13, after V lost 5 bases and J lost 6 bases. The germline V gene has CDR1 WNHNN and CDR2 SYGVQD (reference sequence). The CDR3, as DNA: TGCGCCAGCAGTCCCCTCCCCGGGACAGGGGATACCAATGAGCAGTTCTTC. As protein: CASSPLPGTGDTNEQFF.

CDR3 nucleotides: TGCAGTGCTAGTTCGGGGGGTGACCAGCCCCAGCATTTT. It specifies CSASSGGDQPQHF. J is TRBJ1-5 and V is TRBV20-1, with a tentative D call TRBD1 (5 bases). The CDR3 is 13 amino acids. The germline V gene encodes CDR1 DFQATT and CDR2 SNEGSKA (reference sequence). Trimming shortened V by 3 bases and J by 7 bases, and 13 bases separated the two germline ends.

The chain combines TRBV10-1 with TRBJ2-1; 7 bases align to TRBD2. Trimming cost V 5 bases and J 2 bases; bases outside gene matches: 12. The CDR3 sequence is 17 residues long. Germline CDR1 WNHNN, CDR2 SYGVQD (reference sequence). CDR3 DNA sequence: TGCGCCAGCAGTCCTACTAGCGTGTATTCTCCCTACAATGAGCAGTTCTTC. This translates into CASSPTSVYSPYNEQFF.

This chain links TRBV3-1 (or the pseudogene TRBV3-2) with TRBJ2-5; 12 nucleotides line up with TRBD2. Losses at the gene ends were 1 base for V and 7 bases for J; bases not matched to a gene: 1. CDR1 and CDR2 (germline): LGHDT, YNNKEL (reference sequence). The length of the CDR3 is 14 residues. The CDR3 sequence is CASSQALAGGTQYF. The CDR3 nucleotides are TGTGCCAGCAGCCAAGCACTAGCGGGGGGGACCCAGTACTTC.

This clone was seen a few times. This chain connects TRBV2 to TRBJ2-1, with a weak D call TRBD2 (5 bases). The CDR3 is 13 residues long. Germline lookup yields CDR1 SNHLY and CDR2 FYNNEI. The ends were cut back, 6 bases at V and 5 bases at J, with 11 bases in the middle. The CDR3 reads CASSEGSNNEQFF. As DNA, the CDR3 is TGTGCCAGCAGCGAGGGATCCAACAATGAGCAGTTCTTC.

This sequence joins TRBV6-5 and TRBJ1-5; maybe TRBD1 (5 bases). Trimming stripped 0 bases from V and 4 bases from J, with 10 bases between. Looked up from germline, CDR1 is MNHEY and CDR2 is SVGAGI. This CDR3 comprises 15 residues. The CDR3 DNA reads TGTGCCAGCAGTTACTCGATGGGGGGAAATCAGCCCCAGCATTTT. Translated, it gives CASSYSMGGNQPQHF.

The chain employs TRBV9 and TRBJ2-2; possibly TRBD2 for D (5 bases). Germline V gene lookup returns CDR1 SGDLS and CDR2 YYNGEE. The CDR3 extends over 17 amino acids. Trimming shortened V by 2 bases and J by 4 bases, and 18 bases separated the two germline ends. CDR3 nucleotide sequence: TGTGCCAGCAGCGTCTTCGGTGCCGGGATTTCCACCGGGGAGCTGTTTTTT. This sequence encodes CASSVFGAGISTGELFF.

This chain connects TRBV10-1 to TRBJ1-2; tentatively, D is TRBD1 (6 bases). The CDR3 consists of 14 residues. The V and J ends lost 6 bases and 4 bases respectively, with 15 bases between them. In germline, CDR1 is WNHNN, CDR2 SYGVQD (reference sequence). The CDR3: CASRWGQGTYGYTF. The CDR3 nucleotides are TGCGCCAGCAGGTGGGGGCAGGGGACCTATGGCTACACCTTC.

In this sample, this clone turned up once. The chain couples TRBV6-5 to TRBJ1-4, with a weak D call TRBD1 (6 bases). V was clipped by 6 bases and J by 2 bases, with 13 bases between them. This CDR3 region has 15 residues. Per the germline V gene, CDR1 is MNHEY and CDR2 is SVGAGI. The CDR3 spells CASSPTGGTNEKLFF. CDR3 nucleotide sequence: TGTGCCAGCAGCCCCACCGGGGGCACTAATGAAAAACTGTTTTTT.

The chain uses TRBV6-5 and TRBJ1-2; TRBD1 matches 7 bases. The CDR3 is made up of 14 amino acids. The junction had 5 bases not matched to a gene; V was cut back by 5 bases and J by 2 bases. Germline V gene data show CDR1 as MNHEY and CDR2 as SVGAGI. CDR3 in amino acids: CASSRQGPNYGYTF. The CDR3, as DNA: TGTGCCAGCAGTAGACAGGGACCCAACTATGGCTACACCTTC.

The rearrangement uses TRBV12-3 or TRBV12-4 and TRBJ1-1, with a tentative D call TRBD1 (5 bases). The V end was cut by 6 bases, the J end by 6 bases, with 14 bases between. CDR3 size: 13 residues. In DNA form, the CDR3 reads TGTGCCAGCAGCAGGGACCATCGGGCTGAAGCTTTCTTT. Amino acids: CASSRDHRAEAFF.

The chain links TRBV15 to TRBJ1-2; 7 bases are shared with TRBD1. This CDR3 has 16 residues. Trimming removed 0 bases from V and 6 bases from J; junction bases left unmatched: 10. From germline, CDR1 is LNHNV and CDR2 YYDKDF (reference sequence). In DNA form, the CDR3 reads TGTGCCACCAGCAGAGATCGTGGAACAGGGGAAGATGGCTACACCTTC. This gives the protein CATSRDRGTGEDGYTF.

The chain uses TRBV6-5 and TRBJ1-2; no firm D call. Germline V CDR1 and CDR2: MNHEY, SVGAGI. The length of the CDR3 is 12 residues. Trimming cost V 11 bases and J 4 bases, with 14 bases left between them. This CDR3 is CASSRWGYGYTF. The CDR3, as DNA: TGTGCCTCCAGCAGATGGGGCTATGGCTACACCTTC.

The chain is built from TRBV7-9 and TRBJ2-3, with D maybe TRBD1 (5 bases). With 7 bases removed from V and 1 base from J, the gap between germline ends came to 21 bases. This CDR3 spans 17 amino acids. Germline CDR1 and CDR2: SEHNR and FQNEAQ (reference sequence). In DNA form, the CDR3 reads TGTGCCAGCACCGGTACCAACAGGCTAGGGGGCACAGATACGCAGTATTTT. Amino acid sequence: CASTGTNRLGGTDTQYF.

The J gene is TRBJ2-5, the V gene TRBV11-2, with 12 bases matching TRBD2. The germline CDR1 and CDR2 sequences are SGHAT and FQNNGV. V shed 6 bases and J 2 bases; nucleotides not matched to a gene: 13. This CDR3 has 18 residues. The CDR3 protein is CASSVTFVLAGGQETQYF. The DNA for the CDR3 is TGTGCCAGCAGTGTAACGTTCGTCCTAGCGGGGGGGCAAGAGACCCAGTACTTC.